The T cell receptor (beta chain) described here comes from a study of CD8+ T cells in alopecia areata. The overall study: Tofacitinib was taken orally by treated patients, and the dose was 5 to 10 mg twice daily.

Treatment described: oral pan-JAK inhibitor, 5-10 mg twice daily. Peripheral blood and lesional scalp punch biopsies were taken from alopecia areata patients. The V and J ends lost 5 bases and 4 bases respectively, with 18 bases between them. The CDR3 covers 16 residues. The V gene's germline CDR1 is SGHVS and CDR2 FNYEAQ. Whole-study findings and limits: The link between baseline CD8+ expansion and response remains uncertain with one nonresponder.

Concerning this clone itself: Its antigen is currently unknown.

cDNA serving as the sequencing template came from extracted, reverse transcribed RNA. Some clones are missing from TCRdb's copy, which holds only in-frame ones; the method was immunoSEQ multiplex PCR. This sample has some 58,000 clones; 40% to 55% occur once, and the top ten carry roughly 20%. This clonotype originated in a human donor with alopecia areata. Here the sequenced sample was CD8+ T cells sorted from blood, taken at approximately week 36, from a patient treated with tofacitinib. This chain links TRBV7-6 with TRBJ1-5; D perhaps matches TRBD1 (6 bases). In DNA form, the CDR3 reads TGTGCCAGCAGCCCCGGCCGGGACACTGAAAATCAGCCCCAGCATTTT. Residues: CASSPGRDTENQPQHF.